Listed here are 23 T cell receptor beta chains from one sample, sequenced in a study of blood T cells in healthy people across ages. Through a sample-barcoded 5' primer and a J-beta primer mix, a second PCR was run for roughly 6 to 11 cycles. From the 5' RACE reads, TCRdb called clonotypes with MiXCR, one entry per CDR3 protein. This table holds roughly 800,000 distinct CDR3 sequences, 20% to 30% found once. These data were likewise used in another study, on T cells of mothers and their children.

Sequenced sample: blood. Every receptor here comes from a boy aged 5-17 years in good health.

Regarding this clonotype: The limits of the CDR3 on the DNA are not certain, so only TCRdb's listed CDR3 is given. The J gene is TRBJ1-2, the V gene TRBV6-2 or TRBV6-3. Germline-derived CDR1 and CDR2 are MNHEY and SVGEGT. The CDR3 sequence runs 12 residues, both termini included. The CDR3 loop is CASSSSTGSYTF.

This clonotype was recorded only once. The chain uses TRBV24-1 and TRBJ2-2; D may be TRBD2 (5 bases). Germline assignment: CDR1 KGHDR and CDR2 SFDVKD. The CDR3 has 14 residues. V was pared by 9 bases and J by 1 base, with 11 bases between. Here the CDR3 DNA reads TGTGCCACCGGAGGCCCCCTGAACACCGGGGAGCTGTTTTTT. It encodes CATGGPLNTGELFF.

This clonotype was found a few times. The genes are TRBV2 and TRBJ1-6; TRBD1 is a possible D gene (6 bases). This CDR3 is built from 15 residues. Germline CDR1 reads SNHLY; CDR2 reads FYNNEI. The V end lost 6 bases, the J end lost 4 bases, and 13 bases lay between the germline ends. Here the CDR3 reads CASRARQAYNSPLHF. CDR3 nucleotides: TGTGCCAGCAGAGCAAGACAGGCATATAATTCACCCCTCCACTTT.

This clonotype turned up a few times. This CDR3 reads CSAPRGGAYEQYF. The CDR3 coding sequence is TGCAGTGCGCCTAGAGGGGGGGCGTACGAGCAGTACTTC. The genes are TRBV20-1 and TRBJ2-7, with a tentative D call TRBD2 (7 bases). Germline V lookup: CDR1 DFQATT, CDR2 SNEGSKA (reference sequence). Trimming removed 6 bases at V and 4 bases at J, with 16 bases between. The CDR3 loop spans 13 amino acids.

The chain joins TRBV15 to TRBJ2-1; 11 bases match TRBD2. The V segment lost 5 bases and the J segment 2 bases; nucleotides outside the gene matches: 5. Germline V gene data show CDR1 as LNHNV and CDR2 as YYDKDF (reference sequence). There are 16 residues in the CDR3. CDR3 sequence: CATSEPGLAAYNEQFF. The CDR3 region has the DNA TGTGCCACCAGCGAGCCGGGACTAGCGGCCTACAATGAGCAGTTCTTC. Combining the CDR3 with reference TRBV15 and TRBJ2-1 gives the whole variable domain DAMVIQNPRYQVTQFGKPVTLSCSQTLNHNVMYWYQQKSSQAPKLLFHYYDKDFNNEADTPDNFQSRRPNTSFCFLDIRSPGLGDTAMYLCATSEPGLAAYNEQFFGPGTRLTVL.

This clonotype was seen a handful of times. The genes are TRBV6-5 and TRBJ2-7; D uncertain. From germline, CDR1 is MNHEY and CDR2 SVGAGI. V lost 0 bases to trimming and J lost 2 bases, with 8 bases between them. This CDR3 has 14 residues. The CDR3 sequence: CASSYSVGPYEQYF. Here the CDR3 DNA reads TGTGCCAGCAGTTACTCGGTCGGGCCCTACGAGCAGTACTTC.

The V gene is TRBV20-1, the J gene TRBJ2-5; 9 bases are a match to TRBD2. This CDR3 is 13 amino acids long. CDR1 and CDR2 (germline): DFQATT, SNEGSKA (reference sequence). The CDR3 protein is CSPLAGSQETQYF. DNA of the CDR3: TGCAGCCCTCTAGCGGGATCCCAAGAGACCCAGTACTTC.

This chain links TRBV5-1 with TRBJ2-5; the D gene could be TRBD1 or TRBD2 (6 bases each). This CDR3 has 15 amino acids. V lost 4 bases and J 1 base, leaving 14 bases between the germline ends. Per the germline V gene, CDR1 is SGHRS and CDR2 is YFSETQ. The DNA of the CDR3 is TGCGCCAGCAGCCTCTGGGGGGCCCCCCAAGAGACCCAGTACTTC. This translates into CASSLWGAPQETQYF.

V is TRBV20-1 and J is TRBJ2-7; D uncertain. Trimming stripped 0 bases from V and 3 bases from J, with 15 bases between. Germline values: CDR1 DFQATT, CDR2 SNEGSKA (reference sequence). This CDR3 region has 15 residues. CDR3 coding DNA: TGCAGTGCTAGAGACCTTTGGCAGACCCACTACGAGCAGTACTTC. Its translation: CSARDLWQTHYEQYF.

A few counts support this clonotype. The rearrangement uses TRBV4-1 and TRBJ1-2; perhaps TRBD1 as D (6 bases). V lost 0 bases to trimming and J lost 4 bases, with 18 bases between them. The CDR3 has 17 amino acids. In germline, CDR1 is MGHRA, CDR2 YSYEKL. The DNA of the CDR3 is TGCGCCAGCAGCCAAGATCCCAGGGGCCCAGGCCTCTATGGCTACACCTTC. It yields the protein CASSQDPRGPGLYGYTF.

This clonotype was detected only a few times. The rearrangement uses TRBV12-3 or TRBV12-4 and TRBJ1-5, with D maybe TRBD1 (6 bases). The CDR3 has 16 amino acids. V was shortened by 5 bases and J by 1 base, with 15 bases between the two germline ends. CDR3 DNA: TGTGCCAGCAGTGAGGGGGGGAGCGGGAGCAATCAGCCCCAGCATTTT. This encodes CASSEGGSGSNQPQHF.

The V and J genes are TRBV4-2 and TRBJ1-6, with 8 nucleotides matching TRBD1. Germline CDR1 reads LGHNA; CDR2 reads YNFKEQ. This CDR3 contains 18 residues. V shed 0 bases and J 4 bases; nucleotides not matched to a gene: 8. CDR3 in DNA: TGTGCCAGCAGCCAAGATCGGGCAGGGGGCCTTTATAATTCACCCCTCCACTTT. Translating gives CASSQDRAGGLYNSPLHF.

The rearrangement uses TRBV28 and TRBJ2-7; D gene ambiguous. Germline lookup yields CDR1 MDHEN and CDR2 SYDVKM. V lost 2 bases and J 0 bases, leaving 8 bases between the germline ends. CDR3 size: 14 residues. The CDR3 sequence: CASSLVSSSYEQYF. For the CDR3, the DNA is TGTGCCAGCAGTTTAGTCTCAAGCTCCTACGAGCAGTACTTC.

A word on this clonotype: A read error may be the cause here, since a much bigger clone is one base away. CDR3 DNA: TGTGCCAGCAGCCTTTACCAACAGGTGAACTCTGGGGCCAACGTCCTGACTTTC. It encodes CASSLYQQVNSGANVLTF. The chain combines TRBV5-6 with TRBJ2-6, with D possibly TRBD1 on 5 matching bases. Germline loops: CDR1 SGHDT, CDR2 YYEEEE. The germline V and J ends were trimmed by 4 bases and 0 bases, with 17 bases remaining between them. CDR3 length: 18 residues.

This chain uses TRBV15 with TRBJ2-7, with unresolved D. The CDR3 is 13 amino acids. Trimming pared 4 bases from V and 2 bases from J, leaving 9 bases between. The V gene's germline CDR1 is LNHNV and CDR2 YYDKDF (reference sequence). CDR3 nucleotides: TGTGCCACCAGCATTATCCAAACCTACGAGCAGTACTTC. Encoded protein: CATSIIQTYEQYF. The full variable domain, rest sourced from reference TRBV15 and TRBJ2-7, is DAMVIQNPRYQVTQFGKPVTLSCSQTLNHNVMYWYQQKSSQAPKLLFHYYDKDFNNEADTPDNFQSRRPNTSFCFLDIRSPGLGDTAMYLCATSIIQTYEQYFGPGTRLTVT.

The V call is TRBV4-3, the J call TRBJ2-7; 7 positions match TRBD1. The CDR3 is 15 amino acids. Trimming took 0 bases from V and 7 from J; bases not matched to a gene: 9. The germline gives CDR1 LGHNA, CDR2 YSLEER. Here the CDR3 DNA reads TGCGCCAGCAGCCAAGATTTGGGACAGTCGAAGGAGCAGTACTTC. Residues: CASSQDLGQSKEQYF.

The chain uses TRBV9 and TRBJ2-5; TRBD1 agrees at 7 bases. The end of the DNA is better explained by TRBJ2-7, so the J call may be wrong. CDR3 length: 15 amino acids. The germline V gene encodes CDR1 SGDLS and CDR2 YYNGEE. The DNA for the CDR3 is TGTGCCAGCAGCGGCCGGGACAGTAACACCTACGAGCAGTACTTC. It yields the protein CASSGRDSNTYEQYF.

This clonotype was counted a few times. In DNA, the CDR3 is TGTGCCAGCAGTTCCTCGACTAGCGTATACGCAGATACGCAGTATTTT. It specifies CASSSSTSVYADTQYF. The chain is built from TRBV6-2 or TRBV6-3 and TRBJ2-3, with 8 bases lining up with TRBD2. Germline CDR1 reads MNHEY; CDR2 reads SVGEGT. V lost 4 bases and J lost 4; bases outside the gene matches: 10. The CDR3 has 16 residues.

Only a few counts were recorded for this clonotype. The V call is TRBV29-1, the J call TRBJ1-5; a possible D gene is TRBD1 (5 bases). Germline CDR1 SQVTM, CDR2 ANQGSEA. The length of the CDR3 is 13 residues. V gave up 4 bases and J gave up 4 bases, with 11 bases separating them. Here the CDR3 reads CSVAKEGNQPQHF. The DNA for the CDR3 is TGCAGCGTTGCTAAGGAGGGGAATCAGCCCCAGCATTTT.

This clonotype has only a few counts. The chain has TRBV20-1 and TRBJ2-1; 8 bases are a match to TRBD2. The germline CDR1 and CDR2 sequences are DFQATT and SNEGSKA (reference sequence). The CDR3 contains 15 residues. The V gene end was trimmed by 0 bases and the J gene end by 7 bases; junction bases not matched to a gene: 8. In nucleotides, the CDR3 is TGCAGTGCTAGAGATGTTGGGACTAGTTGGAATGAGCAGTTCTTC. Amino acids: CSARDVGTSWNEQFF.

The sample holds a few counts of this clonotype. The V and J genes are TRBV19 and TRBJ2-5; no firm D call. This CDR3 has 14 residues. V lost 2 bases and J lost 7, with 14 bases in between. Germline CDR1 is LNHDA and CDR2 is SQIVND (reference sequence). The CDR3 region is CASSILGSTGTQYF. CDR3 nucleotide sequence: TGTGCCAGTAGTATACTGGGCAGCACGGGGACCCAGTACTTC.

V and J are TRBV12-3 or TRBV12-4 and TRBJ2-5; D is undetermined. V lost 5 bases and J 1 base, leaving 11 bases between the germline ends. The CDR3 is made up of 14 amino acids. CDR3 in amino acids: CASSALGLQETQYF. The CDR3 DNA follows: TGTGCCAGCAGTGCATTAGGGCTCCAAGAGACCCAGTACTTC.

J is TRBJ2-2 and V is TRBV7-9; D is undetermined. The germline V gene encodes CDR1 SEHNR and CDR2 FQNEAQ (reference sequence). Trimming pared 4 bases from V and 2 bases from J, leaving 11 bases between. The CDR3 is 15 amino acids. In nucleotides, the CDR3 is TGTGCCAGCAGCTACAGCAACACTAACACCGGGGAGCTGTTTTTT. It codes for CASSYSNTNTGELFF. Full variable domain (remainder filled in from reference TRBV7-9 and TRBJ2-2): DTGVSQNPRHKITKRGQNVTFRCDPISEHNRLYWYRQTLGQGPEFLTYFQNEAQLEKSRLLSDRFSAERPKGSFSTLEIQRTEQGDSAMYLCASSYSNTNTGELFFGEGSRLTVL.